Each of the 12 T cell receptor beta chains below was sequenced from the same sample in a study of cytomegalovirus exposure and HLA in healthy donors. Use of 60 Vbeta and 13 Jbeta primers characterized the PCR. Assay: immunoSEQ multiplex PCR; the TCRdb copy retains only in-frame clones and omits some. Counted here are almost 200,000 clones, 79% occurring once; the ten biggest clones make up around 4.8%. Sequenced input: PBMCs. Every receptor here comes from a woman aged 25 to 39 in good health and CMV-seropositive.

This chain connects TRBV7-8 to TRBJ1-5; no firm D call. The germline V and J ends were trimmed by 0 bases and 2 bases, with 11 bases remaining between them. The CDR3 is 16 residues long. The germline CDR1 and CDR2 sequences are SGHVS and FQNEAQ. The CDR3 DNA sequence: TGTGCCAGCAGCTTAGCAACGCCGGGAGGCAATCAGCCCCAGCATTTT. Amino acids: CASSLATPGGNQPQHF.

V and J are TRBV4-2 and TRBJ1-1; weak D call: TRBD1 (5 bases). The CDR3 is 13 amino acids. V shed 2 bases and J shed 7 bases, with 11 bases lying between them. Looked up from germline, CDR1 is LGHNA and CDR2 is YNFKEQ. CDR3 amino acids: CASSQQIDSEAFF. In nucleotides, the CDR3 is TGTGCCAGCAGCCAACAGATCGACAGTGAAGCTTTCTTT.

The genes are TRBV5-6 and TRBJ2-3; the match to TRBD2 covers 13 bases. Germline values: CDR1 SGHDT, CDR2 YYEEEE. The CDR3 consists of 16 residues. The V and J ends lost 0 bases and 4 bases, in that order; junction bases with no gene match: 2. CDR3 nucleotide sequence: TGTGCCAGCAGCTTGGGAGGGACTAGCGGGGCAGATACGCAGTATTTT. It encodes CASSLGGTSGADTQYF. Filled out from reference TRBV5-6 and TRBJ2-3, the complete variable domain reads DAGVTQSPTHLIKTRGQQVTLRCSPKSGHDTVSWYQQALGQGPQFIFQYYEEEERQRGNFPDRFSGHQFPNYSSELNVNALLLGDSALYLCASSLGGTSGADTQYFGPGTRLTVL.

CDR3 nucleotides: TGTGCCAGCAGCTTATTACTCGTATATGGCTACACCTTC. It is translated as CASSLLLVYGYTF. V gene TRBV7-9 combines with J gene TRBJ1-2; D call uncertain. The germline V gene encodes CDR1 SEHNR and CDR2 FQNEAQ (reference sequence). The V and J ends lost 2 bases and 5 bases respectively, with 9 bases between them. The CDR3 has 13 residues.

V is TRBV7-2 and J is TRBJ1-6, with D possibly matching TRBD1 (5 bases). V shed 1 base and J shed 10 bases, with 11 bases lying between them. Germline CDR1 and CDR2: SGHTA and FQGNSA. The CDR3 is made up of 14 amino acids. This chain's CDR3 is CASSLGRGGSPLHF. The CDR3, as DNA: TGTGCCAGCAGCTTAGGGAGGGGTGGATCACCCCTCCACTTT.

The chain uses TRBV10-3 and TRBJ2-7, with D tentatively TRBD1 (6 bases). V was cut by 2 bases and J by 5 bases, with 13 bases left in between. The CDR3 consists of 14 residues. Germline CDR1 ENHRY, CDR2 SYGVKD. The CDR3 region has the DNA TGTGCCATCAGTGAGCGTCTTAGACAGGACGAGCAGTACTTC. Translating it yields CAISERLRQDEQYF.

The CDR3 region is CATSERASTDTQYF. As DNA, the CDR3 is TGTGCCACCTCGGAGAGGGCCTCCACAGATACGCAGTATTTT. This chain uses TRBV6-5 with TRBJ2-3; tentatively, D is TRBD2 (5 bases). V was cut by 10 bases and J by 2 bases, with 16 bases left in between. The germline V gene has CDR1 MNHEY and CDR2 SVGAGI. This CDR3 is 14 amino acids long.

The chain carries TRBV4-2 and TRBJ1-2; D call uncertain. Trimming stripped 1 base from V and 4 bases from J, with 16 bases between. This CDR3 spans 16 amino acids. CDR1 is LGHNA, CDR2 YNFKEQ, per germline. The CDR3 DNA reads TGTGCCAGCAGCCAAGCTAGGCAGTCCCTAGCCTATGGCTACACCTTC. Translation gives CASSQARQSLAYGYTF.

The CDR3 coding sequence is TGTGCCAGCAGCCCACTTCAGCGGGCCGCCTACAATGAGCAGTTCTTC. This sequence encodes CASSPLQRAAYNEQFF. The chain links TRBV7-8 to TRBJ2-1; TRBD2 is a possible D gene (6 bases). Germline V gene sequence: CDR1 SGHVS, CDR2 FQNEAQ. The CDR3 length is 16 residues. Trimming left V 5 bases short and J 2 bases short, with 16 bases between.

The chain carries TRBV7-2 and TRBJ2-7, with D perhaps matching TRBD1 (6 bases). Germline assignment: CDR1 SGHTA and CDR2 FQGNSA. The CDR3 has 14 amino acids. Trimming took off 5 bases at V and 2 bases at J, with 13 bases between the two ends. This CDR3 is CASSLRDNTYEQYF. The CDR3, as DNA: TGTGCCAGCAGCCTCCGGGACAACACCTACGAGCAGTACTTC.

The count of this clone is one. The genes are TRBV4-3 and TRBJ2-4, with 9 bases identical to TRBD2. The germline CDR1 and CDR2 sequences are LGHNA and YSLEER. This CDR3 spans 20 amino acids. The V and J ends lost 2 bases and 2 bases, in that order; junction bases with no gene match: 16. CDR3 coding DNA: TGCGCCAGCAGCCAATGGGCCGTCGGGGCGGGGGGGCCGACCAAAAACATTCAGTACTTC. This codes for CASSQWAVGAGGPTKNIQYF.

This rearrangement joins TRBV27 to TRBJ1-1, with D tentatively TRBD1 (6 bases). V lost 6 bases and J 3 bases, leaving 14 bases between the germline ends. The germline V gene encodes CDR1 MNHEY and CDR2 SMNVEV (reference sequence). The CDR3 sequence is 14 residues long. CDR3 protein: CASSWRGAHTEAFF. DNA for the CDR3: TGTGCCAGCAGCTGGCGGGGGGCACACACTGAAGCTTTCTTT.